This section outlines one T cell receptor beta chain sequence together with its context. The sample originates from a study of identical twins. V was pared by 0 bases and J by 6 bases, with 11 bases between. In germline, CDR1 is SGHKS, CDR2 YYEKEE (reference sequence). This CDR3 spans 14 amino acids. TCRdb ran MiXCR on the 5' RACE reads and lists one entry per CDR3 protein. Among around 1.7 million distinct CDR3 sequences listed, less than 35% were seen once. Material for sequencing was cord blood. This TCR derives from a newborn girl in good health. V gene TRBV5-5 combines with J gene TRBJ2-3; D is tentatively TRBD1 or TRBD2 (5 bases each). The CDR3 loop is CASSLVPRGDTQYF. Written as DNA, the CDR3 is TGTGCCAGCAGCTTGGTTCCCCGGGGCGATACGCAGTATTTT.